The 28 T cell receptor beta chains in this list originate from one sample, sequenced in a study of blood T cell repertoires in COVID-19. The method was immunoSEQ multiplex PCR; TCRdb's version includes in-frame clones alone and lacks a portion of them. The data contain 540,000 or so clones, 85% to 90% of them seen just once; the ten biggest clones take up roughly 8%. Sequenced input: peripheral blood. These TCRs come from a woman aged 45-65 years with COVID-19, enrolled during active disease.

As regards this clone: Other DNA sequences from this sample encode an identical CDR3 as well. The J gene is TRBJ1-5, the V gene TRBV14; D is unclear. CDR1 and CDR2 (germline): SGHDN, FVKESK. Trimming shortened V by 1 base and J by 5 bases, and 6 bases separated the two germline ends. CDR3 length: 13 residues. This chain's CDR3 is CASSQGGYQPQHF. DNA of the CDR3: TGTGCCAGCAGCCAAGGAGGCTATCAGCCCCAGCATTTT.

The chain carries TRBV9 and TRBJ2-3, with a possible D match to TRBD1 (6 bases). CDR3 length equals 15 residues. In germline, CDR1 is SGDLS, CDR2 YYNGEE. V gave up 3 bases and J gave up 0 bases, with 11 bases separating them. CDR3: CASSGDISSTDTQYF. The CDR3 region has the DNA TGTGCCAGCAGCGGGGACATCTCTAGCACAGATACGCAGTATTTT.

V is TRBV12-5 and J is TRBJ2-7; TRBD1 matches 7 bases. This CDR3 has 14 amino acids. Germline CDR1 reads LGHNT; CDR2 reads FRNRAP. V was pared by 6 bases and J by 6 bases, with 11 bases of the junction left unmatched. The CDR3 spells CASGPSTGKVEQYF. The CDR3 coding sequence is TGTGCTAGTGGGCCCTCGACAGGGAAAGTCGAGCAGTACTTC.

The V call is TRBV2, the J call TRBJ2-2; possible D gene TRBD1, 5 bases. V gave up 0 bases and J gave up 7 bases, with 12 bases separating them. The CDR3 length is 15 residues. Germline CDR1 SNHLY, CDR2 FYNNEI. In DNA form, the CDR3 reads TGTGCCAGCAGTGAAGCCCTAGGGGTGGGCGGGGAGCTGTTTTTT. This gives the protein CASSEALGVGGELFF.

This chain connects TRBV3-1 (or the pseudogene TRBV3-2) to TRBJ2-1, with D unclear. The V gene lost 2 bases and the J gene lost 8 bases, with 7 bases spanning the gap. This CDR3 comprises 12 residues. Germline values: CDR1 LGHDT, CDR2 YNNKEL (reference sequence). The CDR3 DNA sequence: TGTGCCAGCAGCCAATCCTCCGATGAGCAGTTCTTC. Its translation: CASSQSSDEQFF.

This clone is a singleton in its sample. This chain links TRBV19 with TRBJ1-1; the D gene is possibly TRBD1 (5 bases). This CDR3 region has 14 residues. The V gene's germline CDR1 is LNHDA and CDR2 SQIVND (reference sequence). Deletions cut 4 bases from V and 3 bases from J, with 12 bases between. CDR3 sequence reads: CASSTRGGDTEAFF. In DNA form, the CDR3 reads TGTGCCAGTAGTACCCGGGGAGGGGACACTGAAGCTTTCTTT.

V gene TRBV5-1 combines with J gene TRBJ2-3; 12 bases match TRBD2. V shed 5 bases, J shed 6 bases, and the junction held 10 bases outside the gene matches. This CDR3 has 16 amino acids. Germline V CDR1 and CDR2: SGHRS, YFSETQ. CDR3 DNA: TGCGCCAGCAGTCTCCGCTCTACTAGCGGGGGGGATACGCAGTATTTT. Its translation: CASSLRSTSGGDTQYF. The whole variable domain, remainder taken from reference TRBV5-1 and TRBJ2-3, is KAGVTQTPRYLIKTRGQQVTLSCSPISGHRSVSWYQQTPGQGLQFLFEYFSETQRNKGNFPGRFSGRQFSNSRSEMNVSTLELGDSALYLCASSLRSTSGGDTQYFGPGTRLTVL.

The chain's CDR3 is CASSQSWGQGREQYF. The CDR3 DNA is TGTGCCAGCAGCCAGAGTTGGGGACAGGGGCGCGAGCAGTACTTC. The V and J genes are TRBV3-1 (or the pseudogene TRBV3-2) and TRBJ2-7; the match to TRBD1 covers 10 bases. This CDR3 comprises 15 residues. V lost 3 bases and J lost 6; bases outside the gene matches: 8. In germline, CDR1 is LGHDT, CDR2 YNNKEL (reference sequence).

This clone was recorded a few times. The chain links TRBV4-1 to TRBJ2-3; TRBD2 agrees at 13 bases. Trimming cost V 5 bases and J 1 base; bases outside gene matches: 3. The CDR3 has 16 residues. The germline V gene encodes CDR1 MGHRA and CDR2 YSYEKL. CDR3 amino acids: CASSIGTSGGTDTQYF. Written as DNA, the CDR3 is TGCGCCAGCAGCATCGGGACTAGCGGGGGCACAGATACGCAGTATTTT.

Only one count was recorded for this clone. This chain uses TRBV4-1 with TRBJ2-2; 9 bases map to TRBD2. Germline CDR1 and CDR2: MGHRA and YSYEKL. V was clipped by 4 bases and J by 5 bases; unmatched bases: 17. The CDR3 has 19 amino acids. The CDR3 DNA sequence: TGCGCCAGCAGCCGCCTATCGGCGGGGGGGCCTTGGCCTACCGGGGAGCTGTTTTTT. Its translation is CASSRLSAGGPWPTGELFF.

The chain is built from TRBV6-5 and TRBJ1-2, with D uncertain. Trimming shortened V by 8 bases and J by 13 bases, and 20 bases separated the two germline ends. Germline CDR1 and CDR2: MNHEY and SVGAGI. This CDR3 has 12 amino acids. The CDR3 is CASCRRSGWGTF. CDR3 DNA: TGTGCCAGCTGTCGGAGGAGCGGATGGGGCACCTTC.

The chain has TRBV5-4 and TRBJ2-1, with 9 bases that match TRBD2. The CDR3 contains 15 residues. CDR1 is SGHNT, CDR2 YYREEE, per germline (reference sequence). V shed 5 bases, J shed 2 bases, and the junction held 5 bases outside the gene matches. The CDR3 protein is CASRRSGGTYNEQFF. CDR3 bases: TGTGCCAGCAGACGAAGCGGGGGGACCTACAATGAGCAGTTCTTC.

V is TRBV3-1 (or the pseudogene TRBV3-2) and J is TRBJ2-3, with unresolved D. V was pared by 4 bases and J by 8 bases, with 7 bases between. Per the germline V gene, CDR1 is LGHDT and CDR2 is YNNKEL (reference sequence). The CDR3 runs to 11 residues. The CDR3 spells CASSRSGTQYF. In DNA form, the CDR3 reads TGTGCCAGCAGCCGCTCGGGTACGCAGTATTTT.

This clone has a handful of counts. The chain employs TRBV5-6 and TRBJ2-7, with D perhaps matching TRBD1 (5 bases). This CDR3 has 13 residues. In germline, CDR1 is SGHDT, CDR2 YYEEEE. Trimming removed 4 bases from V and 0 bases from J, with 8 bases in between. CDR3 loop: CASSATVSYEQYF. The CDR3 DNA reads as TGTGCCAGCAGCGCGACAGTCTCCTACGAGCAGTACTTC.

This chain links TRBV4-2 with TRBJ2-1; unclear D gene. This CDR3 region has 17 residues. Germline lookup yields CDR1 LGHNA and CDR2 YNFKEQ. Trimming removed 4 bases from V and 4 bases from J, with 20 bases in between. The CDR3 DNA is TGTGCCAGCAGCCTAAGAGCAGCCCAGGATCCTTACAATGAGCAGTTCTTC. Its protein product is CASSLRAAQDPYNEQFF.

This clone was seen only a few times. This chain joins TRBV5-6 and TRBJ2-5, with D perhaps TRBD2 (6 bases). Germline CDR1 SGHDT, CDR2 YYEEEE. The V and J ends lost 1 base and 4 bases respectively, with 11 bases between them. The CDR3 is 14 residues long. CDR3 in amino acids: CASSLWGEGETQYF. The CDR3 bases are TGTGCCAGCAGCTTGTGGGGGGAAGGAGAGACCCAGTACTTC.

The CDR3 sequence is CATSRARAGNSPLHF. In nucleotides, the CDR3 is TGTGCCACCAGCAGGGCGCGGGCCGGTAATTCACCCCTCCACTTT. The gene calls are TRBV15 and TRBJ1-6, with no clear D. The CDR3 is 15 amino acids. V shed 3 bases and J shed 6 bases, with 12 bases lying between them. Germline V gene sequence: CDR1 LNHNV, CDR2 YYDKDF (reference sequence).

The chain combines TRBV7-8 with TRBJ2-7, with TRBD2 as a possible D gene (5 bases). The CDR3 extends over 13 amino acids. V gave up 7 bases and J gave up 6 bases, with 16 bases separating them. Germline V lookup: CDR1 SGHVS, CDR2 FQNEAQ. CDR3 loop: CASTEPDLSEQYF. DNA for the CDR3: TGTGCCAGCACCGAACCGGACTTAAGCGAGCAGTACTTC.

The chain carries TRBV6-6 and TRBJ1-4; no clear D gene. The CDR3 loop spans 12 amino acids. V dropped 8 bases and J dropped 8 bases, with 12 bases sitting between them. Germline loops: CDR1 MNHNY, CDR2 SVGAGI (reference sequence). Here the CDR3 DNA reads TGTGCCAGCGGCGGTGTCATGGAAAAACTGTTTTTT. Amino acids: CASGGVMEKLFF.

The chain combines TRBV30 with TRBJ1-5, with no clear D. V gave up 7 bases and J gave up 2 bases, with 15 bases separating them. This CDR3 has 14 amino acids. Per germline, CDR1 GTSNPN and CDR2 SVGIG (reference sequence). The CDR3 DNA follows: TGTGCCTTTTGCCGGGGTGGGGGCAATCAGCCCCAGCATTTT. Amino acid sequence: CAFCRGGGNQPQHF.

This clone was observed a handful of times. The J gene is TRBJ1-5, the V gene TRBV27; D not resolved. Trimming removed 8 bases from V and 2 bases from J, with 16 bases in between. Per the germline V gene, CDR1 is MNHEY and CDR2 is SMNVEV (reference sequence). The CDR3 extends over 15 amino acids. The CDR3 reads CASHPASAGNQPQHF. Written as DNA, the CDR3 is TGTGCCAGCCACCCCGCCAGCGCAGGCAATCAGCCCCAGCATTTT.

V is TRBV28 and J is TRBJ1-2, with 7 bases matching TRBD1. There are 15 residues in the CDR3. Germline CDR1 and CDR2: MDHEN and SYDVKM. The ends lost 4 bases at V and 4 bases at J; junction bases unmatched: 9. The CDR3 reads CASSYAGGQTYGYTF. In DNA, the CDR3 is TGTGCCAGCAGTTACGCCGGGGGACAGACCTATGGCTACACCTTC.

This chain connects TRBV19 to TRBJ2-7; TRBD1 might be the D (5 bases). Germline CDR1 and CDR2: LNHDA and SQIVND (reference sequence). V gave up 5 bases and J gave up 2 bases, with 13 bases separating them. The CDR3 contains 14 residues. The CDR3: CASSQSRGPYEQYF. CDR3 nucleotide sequence: TGTGCCAGTAGTCAAAGTAGGGGCCCCTACGAGCAGTACTTC. Full variable domain (outside the CDR3, taken from reference TRBV19 and TRBJ2-7): DGGITQSPKYLFRKEGQNVTLSCEQNLNHDAMYWYRQDPGQGLRLIYYSQIVNDFQKGDIAEGYSVSREKKESFPLTVTSAQKNPTAFYLCASSQSRGPYEQYFGPGTRLTVT.

The chain joins TRBV7-3 to TRBJ2-3; D call uncertain. The CDR3 covers 10 residues. V was clipped by 8 bases and J by 4 bases, with 4 bases between them. CDR1 and CDR2 from the germline V gene are SGHTA and FQGTGA. CDR3 sequence (DNA): TGTGCCAGCGAGGCAGATACGCAGTATTTT. This codes for CASEADTQYF.

The chain recombines TRBV5-1 with TRBJ2-3; 7 nucleotides align to TRBD1. V dropped 1 base and J dropped 3; count of bases not matched to a gene: 5. CDR3 size: 15 residues. Germline V gives CDR1 SGHRS, CDR2 YFSETQ. The CDR3: CASSLLGRGTDTQYF. The CDR3 bases are TGCGCCAGCAGCTTGCTTGGCAGGGGGACAGATACGCAGTATTTT. Full variable domain (rest looked up from reference TRBV5-1 and TRBJ2-3): KAGVTQTPRYLIKTRGQQVTLSCSPISGHRSVSWYQQTPGQGLQFLFEYFSETQRNKGNFPGRFSGRQFSNSRSEMNVSTLELGDSALYLCASSLLGRGTDTQYFGPGTRLTVL.

This clone is a singleton in its sample. V gene TRBV21-1 combines with J gene TRBJ2-3; the DNA was not compared with TRBD2, the D call given in the table. TRBV21-1 is reported as a pseudogene. The CDR3 has 17 residues. The CDR3: CASSSRTGTSGVNTQYF. The CDR3, as DNA: TGTGCCAGCAGCTCAAGGACTGGAACTAGCGGGGTTAATACGCAGTATTTT.

The chain links TRBV12-3 or TRBV12-4 to TRBJ1-2; no reliable D call. The length of the CDR3 is 13 residues. The V and J ends lost 7 bases and 8 bases respectively, with 17 bases between them. Here the CDR3 reads CASTASVSGGYTF. The DNA of the CDR3 is TGTGCCAGCACAGCCTCTGTGTCGGGAGGCTACACCTTC.

The V and J genes are TRBV3-1 (or the pseudogene TRBV3-2) and TRBJ2-3, with D tentatively TRBD2 (6 bases). Germline loops: CDR1 LGHDT, CDR2 YNNKEL (reference sequence). This CDR3 spans 13 amino acids. Trimming left V 6 bases short and J 6 bases short, with 13 bases between. CDR3 sequence (DNA): TGTGCCAGCAGTCAGGGACTGGGGGATACGCAGTATTTT. Translated, it gives CASSQGLGDTQYF.